This T cell receptor beta chain is drawn from a study of blood T cells in healthy people across ages (dated by TCRdb to between 2014 and 2016). Regarding the complete study: Template switching captured roughly one uniquely barcoded TCR beta cDNA molecule per two T cells in model experiments. Age-related changes in TCR beta repertoire diversity were measured in the study by deep sequencing normalized with unique cDNA molecular identifiers. Using the same blood draw, the study looked at two additional independent replicas of 1 million unique cDNA reads for two donors, one aged 18 to 30 and the other aged 80 or older. Four age groups were formed from the donors: young (average approximately 15 years), middle-aged (more than 35), aged (approximately 60) and long-lived (roughly 88). To avoid experimental bias, donors of different ages were spread randomly across the sequencing lanes.

A distance of 16 bases separates the germline ends of V and J, which lose 4 bases and 5 bases respectively. Counted from cysteine to phenylalanine, this CDR3 has 14 amino acids. Only the CDR3 DNA stays, 42 bases, in frame from base 1. Based on the germline V gene, the CDR1 and CDR2 sequences are SGDLS and YYNGEE. The method behind the library was 5' RACE. These reads were obtained on an Illumina HiSeq 2500. A second 7 to 11 cycle PCR used a sample-barcoded 5' primer and a J-beta primer mix. A unique molecular identifier was introduced onto each TCR beta cDNA molecule by a template-switch 5' adaptor carrying 12 random nucleotides. At least 2.5 million CDR3-containing paired-end reads were obtained from each sample. The Mint cDNA synthesis kit, primed by a TRBC-specific oligonucleotide, was used to synthesize first-strand cDNA from all RNA. After uracil-DNA glycosylase treatment, a first 18-cycle PCR used universal primers M1SS and BC2_uni_R on all cDNA. Per the authors' processing: For normalization, 1 million high-quality reads were randomly selected from each sample, with every read carrying a distinct molecular identifier. Instead of being binned into consensus sequences, reads that shared molecular identifiers were thrown out. MiTCR, with a Q25 quality threshold and the strictest error-elimination algorithm, was used for CDR3 identification, clonotype clustering and error correction. A nonparametric unseen species model with Euler transformation was used to estimate lower-bound total TCR beta diversity. The public reads were reanalyzed by TCRdb: fastp trimming at Q25, MiXCR alignment, in-frame beta chains only. Rows with one shared CDR3 protein collapse into an entry with the most common genes and DNA. The V and J calls and clone size are TCRdb's, not the authors'. The sample table contains about 680,000 distinct CDR3 sequences; only one count was recorded for 45% to 50% of them. The top ten constitute around a third of the sample.

Results and caveats for the whole study, not just this receptor: Because the CMV infection status of the donors was unknown, age-related changes in expanded clonotypes may potentially have been confounded. Observed TCR beta diversity per million T cells fell roughly linearly with age, and a significant reduction was already apparent by age roughly 40. Compared with the aged group, the long-lived group had more naive CD4+ T cells, fewer expanded clones and increased TCR diversity, a pattern suggesting age selection. Observed TCR beta diversity correlated strongly with the percentage of naive T cells measured by flow cytometry. Estimates of total diversity based on one million sequenced T cells were regarded as lower bounds and as underestimates. Since profiling was done on bulk unsorted PBMCs, naive and antigen-experienced compartments could not be conclusively compared.

This clonotype was picked up a small number of times. The antigen it recognizes is unknown. Within one base of it there is no much larger clone, and no base qualities were kept. The donors were about 40 Caucasian individuals from Russia, aged 6 to 90 years, who were systemically healthy. Roughly 10 milliliters of peripheral blood were drawn from each donor into EDTA-treated Vacutainer tubes. Ficoll-Paque density-gradient centrifugation was used to isolate PBMCs, with at least 7 million per sample. Trizol reagent was used to extract total RNA from PBMCs, with at least 5.5 micrograms per sample. The percentages of naive CD45RAhigh/CD27high T cells were determined by flow cytometry on a PBMC aliquot from every donor.

The sequenced sample was blood. The sequence was collected from a woman aged 55-69 years in good health. The chain joins TRBV9 to TRBJ2-7; TRBD2 might be the D gene, on 5 matching bases. The bases read TGTGCCAGCAGCCTTGGTGGGTTGCGGGACGAGCAGTACTTC. Translated, it gives CASSLGGLRDEQYF.